These T cell receptor beta chains were read from a single sample in a study of blood T cell repertoires in COVID-19. Sequencing was performed with immunoSEQ multiplex PCR; in TCRdb, only in-frame clones are kept and a portion is missing. The table lists approximately 150,000 clones, around 84% of them singletons. The material sequenced was peripheral blood. These receptors originate from a woman between 45 and 60 years old with acute or convalescent COVID-19. CDR3s include the opening cysteine and the closing phenylalanine or tryptophan. The order of the fields is CDR3 protein, CDR3 DNA, clone size, D gene, V gene, J gene. D genes are given only for firm matches. Some rows mark clone size as missing; the rest say once, few, many or name a class of expanded clone.

CATSRGRDGGFEQYF	TGTGCCACCAGCAGAGGGCGGGACGGAGGATTCGAGCAGTACTTC	NA	NA	TRBV15	TRBJ2-7
CASTPSGLQTQYF	TGTGCCAGCACCCCTAGCGGGCTTCAGACCCAGTACTTC	NA	TRBD2	TRBV6-5	TRBJ2-5
CASSDGIMNTEAFF	TGTGCCAGCAGTGACGGGATTATGAACACTGAAGCTTTCTTT	NA	NA	TRBV6-1	TRBJ1-1
CASSSFITEAFF	TGTGCCAGCAGCTCATTCATCACTGAAGCTTTCTTT	NA	NA	TRBV5-6	TRBJ1-1
CASSLADTGELFF	TGCGCCAGCAGCTTGGCGGACACCGGGGAGCTGTTTTTT	NA	NA	TRBV5-1	TRBJ2-2
CASSPEPSYEQYF	TGTGCCAGCTCACCCGAACCCAGCTACGAGCAGTACTTC	NA	NA	TRBV18	TRBJ2-7
CASSGTVSQPQHF	TGTGCCAGCAGCGGGACAGTCAGTCAGCCCCAGCATTTT	NA	TRBD1	TRBV7-2	TRBJ1-5
CASSLSGHSYEQYF	TGTGCCAGCAGTTTATCGGGACACTCCTACGAGCAGTACTTC	NA	NA	TRBV27	TRBJ2-7
CASSQMTLVRSTNTEAFF	TGTGCCAGCAGCCAAATGACTTTGGTGCGGTCCACGAACACTGAAGCTTTCTTT	NA	NA	TRBV3-1/TRBV3-2	TRBJ1-1
CASRVGQAKSPLHF	TGTGCCAGCAGGGTAGGCCAGGCAAAATCACCCCTCCACTTT	once	NA	TRBV27	TRBJ1-6
CASSHLYPDRRTDTQYF	TGTGCCAGCAGCCACCTATACCCAGACAGGCGAACAGATACGCAGTATTTT	NA	NA	TRBV5-8	TRBJ2-3
CASSSPGEAGNTIYF	TGTGCCAGCAGCTCCCCGGGGGAGGCTGGAAACACCATATATTTT	NA	NA	TRBV7-2	TRBJ1-3